The 24 T cell receptor beta chains below all came from one sample that was sequenced in a study of blood T cell repertoires in COVID-19. Clones were sequenced by immunoSEQ multiplex PCR, and TCRdb holds only the in-frame ones, with some missing. The sample contains almost 250,000 clones, 86% of which appear only once. The sample was peripheral blood. These TCRs come from a woman of 80 years or more with COVID-19, enrolled during active disease.

This clone was counted once. This chain uses TRBV18 with TRBJ1-1, with TRBD1 identical over 8 bases. Germline CDR1 and CDR2: KGHSH and LQKENI. The trim removed 4 bases at V and 4 bases at J, leaving 5 bases unmatched. The CDR3 loop spans 14 amino acids. CDR3 nucleotides: TGTGCCAGCTCACAAGGGACAGGTTCCACTGAAGCTTTCTTT. Protein: CASSQGTGSTEAFF.

J is TRBJ2-7 and V is TRBV10-3; 10 nucleotides match TRBD2. Unmatched junction bases numbered 6, after V lost 4 bases and J lost 9 bases. CDR3 size: 13 residues. Germline V gene sequence: CDR1 ENHRY, CDR2 SYGVKD. The CDR3 sequence is CAISVLLAGGQYF. The CDR3, as DNA: TGTGCCATCAGTGTTCTATTAGCGGGAGGGCAGTACTTC.

The chain combines TRBV19 with TRBJ1-5, with 9 bases fitting TRBD1. Germline-derived CDR1 and CDR2 are LNHDA and SQIVND (reference sequence). The V and J ends lost 8 bases and 6 bases, in that order; junction bases with no gene match: 8. This CDR3 is 14 amino acids long. The CDR3 protein is CASQSGQGGQPQHF. As DNA, the CDR3 is TGTGCCAGTCAGTCGGGACAGGGAGGTCAGCCCCAGCATTTT.

V and J are TRBV7-9 and TRBJ1-4, with 7 bases fitting TRBD1. CDR3 size: 14 residues. Germline assignment: CDR1 SEHNR and CDR2 FQNEAQ (reference sequence). J gave up 4 bases and V 7 bases, and 6 bases lay outside the gene matches. CDR3 in DNA: TGTGCCAGCAACAAGGGGACAGTTAATGAAAAACTGTTTTTT. It is translated as CASNKGTVNEKLFF.

V is TRBV15 and J is TRBJ2-7; the D gene is possibly TRBD1 (6 bases). The CDR3 covers 16 residues. Germline CDR1 and CDR2: LNHNV and YYDKDF (reference sequence). V shed 4 bases and J shed 2 bases, with 18 bases lying between them. Here the CDR3 DNA reads TGTGCCACCAGCAAAAGGCGAGGGGGAACCGCCTACGAGCAGTACGTC. This gives the protein CATSKRRGGTAYEQYV.

This sequence joins TRBV5-1 and TRBJ1-1; maybe TRBD1 (5 bases). The length of the CDR3 is 14 residues. Trimming pared 0 bases from V and 8 bases from J, leaving 14 bases between. Germline V gives CDR1 SGHRS, CDR2 YFSETQ. Here the CDR3 DNA reads TGCGCCAGCAGCTTGGATTTTGGGGCCGTGGAAGCTTTCTTT. This translates into CASSLDFGAVEAFF.

The V gene is TRBV7-2, the J gene TRBJ1-2; tentative D call: TRBD1 (6 bases). The germline gives CDR1 SGHTA, CDR2 FQGNSA. The V gene lost 3 bases and the J gene lost 7 bases, with 12 bases spanning the gap. The CDR3 length is 13 residues. In DNA, the CDR3 is TGTGCCAGCAGCTTGAACAGGGCCCTTGGCTACACCTTC. It specifies CASSLNRALGYTF.

In DNA, the CDR3 is TGTGCCAGCAAACAAGTCAATCAGCCCCAGCATTTT. The encoded protein is CASKQVNQPQHF. This chain joins TRBV28 and TRBJ1-5; D uncertain. Germline V gives CDR1 MDHEN, CDR2 SYDVKM. The V and J ends lost 7 bases and 3 bases respectively, with 7 bases between them. The CDR3 is made up of 12 amino acids.

The CDR3 coding sequence is TGTGCCATCACATCTGTCGGGGGGCGACCTGAAGCTTTCTTT. It is translated as CAITSVGGRPEAFF. The chain recombines TRBV10-3 with TRBJ1-1, with a possible D match to TRBD1 (6 bases). The germline CDR1 and CDR2 sequences are ENHRY and SYGVKD. Deletions cut 7 bases from V and 6 bases from J, with 18 bases between. The CDR3 contains 14 residues.

The V gene is TRBV30, the J gene TRBJ1-3; D possibly corresponds to TRBD1 (6 bases). V was clipped by 3 bases and J by 0 bases, with 12 bases between them. Germline values: CDR1 GTSNPN, CDR2 SVGIG (reference sequence). The CDR3 covers 15 residues. CDR3 region: CAWSGTGNSGNTIYF. The CDR3 DNA sequence: TGTGCCTGGAGCGGAACAGGGAACTCTGGAAACACCATATATTTT.

V gene TRBV7-8 combines with J gene TRBJ1-1; D unclear. Between the trimmed V and J ends, which lost 4 bases and 4 bases, there was a span of 13 bases. The CDR3 extends over 14 amino acids. Germline loops: CDR1 SGHVS, CDR2 FQNEAQ. Here the CDR3 DNA reads TGTGCCAGCAGCTCCCTGAGCGGGGTCACTGAAGCTTTCTTT. Its protein product is CASSSLSGVTEAFF.

The DNA of the CDR3 is TGTGCCAGCAGCTTGAGCGGGGCGGGCACCGGGGAGCTGTTTTTT. Amino acid sequence: CASSLSGAGTGELFF. The chain combines TRBV5-4 with TRBJ2-2; 7 nucleotides match TRBD2. Germline V gene data show CDR1 as SGHNT and CDR2 as YYREEE (reference sequence). CDR3 length: 15 amino acids. V was clipped by 1 base and J by 4 bases; unmatched bases: 4.

This clone was seen more than once but under ten times. V usage is TRBV27 and J usage is TRBJ1-6, with 7 bases identical to TRBD1. Unmatched junction bases numbered 7, after V lost 10 bases and J lost 7 bases. The V gene's germline CDR1 is MNHEY and CDR2 SMNVEV (reference sequence). CDR3 length: 13 residues. CDR3 bases: TGTGCCACCTCGGGACAGTACAATTCACCCCTCCACTTT. Amino acid sequence: CATSGQYNSPLHF.

The V call is TRBV19, the J call TRBJ1-1; D is perhaps TRBD1 (5 bases). Trimming pared 5 bases from V and 2 bases from J, leaving 12 bases between. Germline CDR1 and CDR2: LNHDA and SQIVND (reference sequence). The CDR3 consists of 14 residues. CDR3 nucleotide sequence: TGTGCCAGTAGTCTACAGGAGACCAACACTGAAGCTTTCTTT. Its translation is CASSLQETNTEAFF.

The count of this clone is one. This chain links TRBV19 with TRBJ2-5; D may be TRBD2 (6 bases). CDR3 size: 14 residues. CDR1 and CDR2 (germline): LNHDA, SQIVND (reference sequence). Trimming took off 6 bases at V and 4 bases at J, with 15 bases between the two ends. CDR3 sequence: CASRSGRAGETQYF. The CDR3 nucleotides read TGTGCCAGTAGGAGCGGGCGGGCGGGAGAGACCCAGTACTTC.

V is TRBV5-8 and J is TRBJ2-5; 10 bases line up with TRBD1. CDR3 length: 15 residues. Losses at the gene ends were 0 bases for V and 4 bases for J; bases not matched to a gene: 3. Germline V gene lookup returns CDR1 SGHTS and CDR2 YDEGEE. CDR3 nucleotide sequence: TGTGCCAGCAGCTTGGAGGGACAGGGGTCAGAGACCCAGTACTTC. As protein: CASSLEGQGSETQYF.

V gene TRBV18 combines with J gene TRBJ2-5; D gene unclear. The CDR3 covers 13 residues. Germline CDR1 KGHSH, CDR2 LQKENI. Trimming stripped 4 bases from V and 5 bases from J, with 11 bases between. CDR3 in DNA: TGTGCCAGCTCACTAACCGATCGGGAGACCCAGTACTTC. Amino acid sequence: CASSLTDRETQYF.

This chain links TRBV19 with TRBJ1-1, with TRBD1 identical over 10 bases. V was pared by 5 bases and J by 6 bases, with 12 bases of the junction left unmatched. Germline loops: CDR1 LNHDA, CDR2 SQIVND (reference sequence). CDR3 size: 16 residues. The DNA for the CDR3 is TGTGCCAGTAGTGCCGTCCGGGACAGGGGTGGGTCTGAAGCTTTCTTT. Translation: CASSAVRDRGGSEAFF.

The rearrangement links TRBV7-9 to TRBJ1-2; 7 bases map to TRBD1. The germline CDR1 and CDR2 sequences are SEHNR and FQNEAQ (reference sequence). The CDR3 sequence is 15 residues long. Trimming took 2 bases from V and 2 from J; bases not matched to a gene: 5. The CDR3 nucleotides are TGTGCCAGCAGCTTACCGGACAGGCCGAACTATGGCTACACCTTC. This sequence encodes CASSLPDRPNYGYTF.

In DNA form, the CDR3 reads TGCAGCGTTGAACTCCAGGGCTACGAGCAGTACTTC. Translated: CSVELQGYEQYF. This chain joins TRBV29-1 and TRBJ2-7; tentative D call: TRBD1 (5 bases). V was shortened by 2 bases and J by 3 bases, with 8 bases between the two germline ends. The CDR3 has 12 amino acids. Germline V gene lookup returns CDR1 SQVTM and CDR2 ANQGSEA.

As for this clone: Different DNA sequences within this sample yield the same CDR3. This chain joins TRBV11-3 and TRBJ2-3; TRBD2 agrees at 12 bases. J gave up 3 bases and V 1 base, and 5 bases lay outside the gene matches. The V gene's germline CDR1 is SGHNT and CDR2 YENEEA. This CDR3 region has 17 residues. In DNA form, the CDR3 reads TGTGCCAGCAGCTTAGGGCTAGCGGGGGGGCCTACAGATACGCAGTATTTT. Translation: CASSLGLAGGPTDTQYF.

The CDR3 nucleotides are TGTGCCAGCAGTTCGTCCGCGAAGGGGGGGGAAAAACTGTTTTTT. Residues: CASSSSAKGGEKLFF. The chain is built from TRBV28 and TRBJ1-4, with TRBD1 as a possible D gene (6 bases). With 4 bases removed from V and 8 bases from J, the gap between germline ends came to 17 bases. CDR3 length: 15 amino acids. From germline, CDR1 is MDHEN and CDR2 SYDVKM. The full variable domain, rest sourced from reference TRBV28 and TRBJ1-4, is DVKVTQSSRYLVKRTGEKVFLECVQDMDHENMFWYRQDPGLGLRLIYFSYDVKMKEKGDIPEGYSVSREKKERFSLILESASTNQTSMYLCASSSSAKGGEKLFFGSGTQLSVL.

The chain combines TRBV15 with TRBJ2-7; D remains unclear. Trimming shortened V by 1 base and J by 4 bases, and 11 bases separated the two germline ends. The CDR3 extends over 14 amino acids. Germline assignment: CDR1 LNHNV and CDR2 YYDKDF (reference sequence). The CDR3 loop reads CATSRAPPHYEQYF. The CDR3 coding sequence is TGTGCCACCAGCAGAGCCCCCCCCCATTACGAGCAGTACTTC.

The J gene is TRBJ1-5, the V gene TRBV7-2; no firm D call. The V and J ends lost 3 bases and 0 bases respectively, with 6 bases between them. Per the germline V gene, CDR1 is SGHTA and CDR2 is FQGNSA. The CDR3 has 14 amino acids. The CDR3 loop is CASSFQNSNQPQHF. In DNA form, the CDR3 reads TGTGCCAGCAGCTTCCAGAATAGCAATCAGCCCCAGCATTTT.